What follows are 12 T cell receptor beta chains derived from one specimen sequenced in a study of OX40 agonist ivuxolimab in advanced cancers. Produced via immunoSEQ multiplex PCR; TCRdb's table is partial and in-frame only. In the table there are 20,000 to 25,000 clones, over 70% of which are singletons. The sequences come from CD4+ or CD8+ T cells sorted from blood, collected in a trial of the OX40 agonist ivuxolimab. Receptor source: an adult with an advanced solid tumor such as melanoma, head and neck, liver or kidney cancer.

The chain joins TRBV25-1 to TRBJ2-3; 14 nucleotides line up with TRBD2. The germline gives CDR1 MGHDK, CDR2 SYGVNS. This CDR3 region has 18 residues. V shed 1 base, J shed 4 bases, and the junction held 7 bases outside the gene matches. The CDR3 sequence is CASSESGTSGSTADTQYF. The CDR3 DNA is TGTGCCAGCAGTGAATCCGGGACTAGCGGGAGTACGGCAGATACGCAGTATTTT.

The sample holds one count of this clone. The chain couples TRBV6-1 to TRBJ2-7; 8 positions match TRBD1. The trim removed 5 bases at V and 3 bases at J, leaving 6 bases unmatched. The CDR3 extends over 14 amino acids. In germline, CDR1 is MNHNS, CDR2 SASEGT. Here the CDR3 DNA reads TGTGCCAGCAGTCCCACAGGGGGTGGCTACGAGCAGTACTTC. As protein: CASSPTGGGYEQYF.

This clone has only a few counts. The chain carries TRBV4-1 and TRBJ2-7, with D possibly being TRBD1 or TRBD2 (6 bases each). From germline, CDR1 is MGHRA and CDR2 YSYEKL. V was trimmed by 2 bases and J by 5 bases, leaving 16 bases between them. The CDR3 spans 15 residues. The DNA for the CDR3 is TGCGCCAGCAGCCAAAGTGGGGGGCTATCCCACGAGCAGTACTTC. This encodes CASSQSGGLSHEQYF.

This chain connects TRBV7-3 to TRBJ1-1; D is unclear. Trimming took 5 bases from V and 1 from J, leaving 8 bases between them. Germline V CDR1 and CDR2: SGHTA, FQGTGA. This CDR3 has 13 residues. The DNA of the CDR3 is TGTGCCAGCAGCCCAGGACGGAACACTGAAGCTTTCTTT. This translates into CASSPGRNTEAFF.

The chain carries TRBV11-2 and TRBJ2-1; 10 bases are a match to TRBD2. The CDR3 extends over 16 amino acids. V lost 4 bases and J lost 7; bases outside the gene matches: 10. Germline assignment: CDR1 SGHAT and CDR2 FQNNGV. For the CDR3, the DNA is TGTGCCAGCAGCTCCCCCTTAGCGGGAGGCGTAAATGAGCAGTTCTTC. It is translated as CASSSPLAGGVNEQFF.

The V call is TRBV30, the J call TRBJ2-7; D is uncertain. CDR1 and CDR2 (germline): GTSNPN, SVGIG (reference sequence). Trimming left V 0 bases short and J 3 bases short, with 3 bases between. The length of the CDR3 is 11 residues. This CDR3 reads CAWSVVYEQYF. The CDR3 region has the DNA TGTGCCTGGAGTGTCGTCTACGAGCAGTACTTC.

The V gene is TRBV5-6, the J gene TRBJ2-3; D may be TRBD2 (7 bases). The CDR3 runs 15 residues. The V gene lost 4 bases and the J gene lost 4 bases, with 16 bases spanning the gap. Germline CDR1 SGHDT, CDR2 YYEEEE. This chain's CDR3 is CASSLPAGAADTQYF. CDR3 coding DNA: TGTGCCAGCAGCCTACCGGCGGGGGCAGCAGATACGCAGTATTTT.

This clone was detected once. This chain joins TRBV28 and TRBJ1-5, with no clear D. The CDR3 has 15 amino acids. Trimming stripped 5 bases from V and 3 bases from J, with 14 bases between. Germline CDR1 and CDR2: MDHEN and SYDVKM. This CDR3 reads CASSPLRSNNQPQHF. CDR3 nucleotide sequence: TGTGCCAGCAGTCCCTTACGAAGCAACAATCAGCCCCAGCATTTT. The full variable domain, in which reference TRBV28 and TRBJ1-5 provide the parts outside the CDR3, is DVKVTQSSRYLVKRTGEKVFLECVQDMDHENMFWYRQDPGLGLRLIYFSYDVKMKEKGDIPEGYSVSREKKERFSLILESASTNQTSMYLCASSPLRSNNQPQHFGDGTRLSIL.

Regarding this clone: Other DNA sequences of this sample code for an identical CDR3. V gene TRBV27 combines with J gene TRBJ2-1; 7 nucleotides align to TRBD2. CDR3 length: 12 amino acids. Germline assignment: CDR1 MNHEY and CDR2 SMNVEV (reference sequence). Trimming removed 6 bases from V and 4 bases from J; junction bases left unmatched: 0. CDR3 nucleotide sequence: TGTGCCAGCAGGGGGGGGTACAATGAGCAGTTCTTC. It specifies CASRGGYNEQFF.

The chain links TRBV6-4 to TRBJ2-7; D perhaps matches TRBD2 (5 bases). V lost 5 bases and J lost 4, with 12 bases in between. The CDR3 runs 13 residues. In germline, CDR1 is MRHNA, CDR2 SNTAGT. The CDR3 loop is CASSFIGDYEQYF. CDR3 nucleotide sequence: TGTGCCAGCAGTTTTATCGGGGATTACGAGCAGTACTTC.

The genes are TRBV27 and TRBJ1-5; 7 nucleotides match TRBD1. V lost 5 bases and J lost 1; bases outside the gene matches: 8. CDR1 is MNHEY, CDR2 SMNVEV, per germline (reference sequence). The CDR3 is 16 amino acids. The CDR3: CASSPDRAASNQPQHF. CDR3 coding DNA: TGTGCCAGCAGTCCCGACAGGGCCGCCAGCAATCAGCCCCAGCATTTT.

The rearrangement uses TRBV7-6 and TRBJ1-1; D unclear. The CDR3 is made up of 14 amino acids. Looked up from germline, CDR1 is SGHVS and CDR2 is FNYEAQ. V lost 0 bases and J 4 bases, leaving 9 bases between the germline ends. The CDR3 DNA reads TGTGCCAGCAGCTTAGCGGTACAGCTCACTGAAGCTTTCTTT. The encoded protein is CASSLAVQLTEAFF.